These 8 T cell receptor beta chains originate from one sample sequenced in a study of blood T cell repertoires in COVID-19. Profiling relied on immunoSEQ multiplex PCR, and the TCRdb table lists in-frame clones only, not all of them. The profile covers nearly 110,000 clones, with approximately 81% appearing a single time and about 4.2% taken by the ten largest. The sample consisted of peripheral blood. The receptors stem from a human donor in a cohort sampled during active COVID-19.

This clone was recorded a few times. The chain carries TRBV11-3 and TRBJ2-1; D perhaps matches TRBD2 (6 bases). The CDR3 totals 14 residues. Per the germline V gene, CDR1 is SGHNT and CDR2 is YENEEA. V shed 5 bases and J shed 3 bases, with 11 bases lying between them. CDR3 sequence (DNA): TGTGCCAGCAGCACTCCGGGACTCTACAATGAGCAGTTCTTC. Translation gives CASSTPGLYNEQFF.

The chain carries TRBV6-2 or TRBV6-3 and TRBJ2-1; D is possibly TRBD2 (6 bases). The CDR3 has 13 amino acids. V lost 2 bases to trimming and J lost 7 bases, with 9 bases between them. From germline, CDR1 is MNHEY and CDR2 SVGEGT. CDR3 DNA sequence: TGTGCCAGCAGTTACCTAGCGCAGAATGAGCAGTTCTTC. It codes for CASSYLAQNEQFF.

V and J are TRBV7-2 and TRBJ2-5; 11 bases match TRBD2. This CDR3 is built from 16 residues. Germline trimming cut 4 bases from V and 5 bases from J; bases unmatched to any gene: 9. Germline assignment: CDR1 SGHTA and CDR2 FQGNSA. CDR3 amino acids: CASSSRSGRAGETQYF. The CDR3 DNA follows: TGTGCCAGCAGCTCGCGTAGCGGGAGGGCGGGGGAGACCCAGTACTTC.

This clone was seen a handful of times. CDR3 protein: CASSWTGGYLNTEAFF. The CDR3 bases are TGTGCCAGCAGCTGGACAGGGGGCTATTTGAACACTGAAGCTTTCTTT. The gene calls are TRBV5-5 and TRBJ1-1; 11 nucleotides agree with TRBD1. V lost 3 bases and J lost 0; bases outside the gene matches: 4. Germline-derived CDR1 and CDR2 are SGHKS and YYEKEE (reference sequence). CDR3 length equals 16 residues.

The table lists this clone with a few counts. This sequence joins TRBV11-2 and TRBJ1-6; D gene uncertain. The CDR3 contains 14 residues. V lost 3 bases and J 6 bases, leaving 9 bases between the germline ends. Germline V CDR1 and CDR2: SGHAT, FQNNGV. CDR3 residues: CASSLGQVNSPLHF. The CDR3 DNA reads as TGTGCCAGCAGCTTGGGTCAGGTTAATTCACCCCTCCACTTT.

The chain is built from TRBV27 and TRBJ1-6, with a weak D call TRBD1 (5 bases). V lost 2 bases to trimming and J lost 8 bases, with 13 bases between them. Germline CDR1 and CDR2: MNHEY and SMNVEV (reference sequence). This CDR3 is built from 15 residues. As DNA, the CDR3 is TGTGCCAGCAGTTTAGGGCCAGGGTTCGATTCACCCCTCCACTTT. Protein sequence: CASSLGPGFDSPLHF.

This clone was observed once. This sequence joins TRBV30 and TRBJ1-1; no reliable D call. The CDR3 contains 13 residues. Deletions cut 2 bases from V and 3 bases from J, with 10 bases between. Germline V lookup: CDR1 GTSNPN, CDR2 SVGIG (reference sequence). The CDR3 sequence is CAWSLISDTEAFF. In DNA, the CDR3 is TGTGCCTGGAGTCTTATTAGCGACACTGAAGCTTTCTTT.

The chain uses TRBV18 and TRBJ1-5, with 8 bases aligning to TRBD1. From germline, CDR1 is KGHSH and CDR2 LQKENI. The CDR3 length is 14 residues. The V gene end was trimmed by 4 bases and the J gene end by 7 bases; junction bases not matched to a gene: 6. The CDR3 here is CASSQTGAVQPQHF. The CDR3 nucleotides are TGTGCCAGCTCACAGACAGGGGCAGTGCAGCCCCAGCATTTT.